The T cell receptor (beta chain) described here comes from a study of blood T cell repertoires in COVID-19. Study at large: Sites across the United States, Italy and Spain contributed samples from acute and convalescent COVID-19. Sample material is recorded as cDNA or gDNA derived from T cells, B-cell-depleted T cells, or PBMCs.

In the study's own analysis: Reference gene primer amplification gave nucleated cell count estimates. Produced via immunoSEQ multiplex PCR; TCRdb's table is partial and in-frame only. That table furnishes V, J and clone size, whereas the DNA furnished D and trimming. Of some 160,000 clones in the sample, around nine tenths are singletons; the top ten hold under 13%. The Seattle patients, enrolled during active infection, were followed longitudinally. The CDR3 is made up of 13 amino acids. Germline V gene data show CDR1 as SGHVS and CDR2 as FQNEAQ. The junction had 4 bases not matched to a gene; V was cut back by 5 bases and J by 9 bases.

The sample consisted of peripheral blood. The chain couples TRBV7-8 to TRBJ2-1; TRBD1 matches at 10 bases. The TCR was taken from a woman in her sixties or seventies with COVID-19, enrolled during active disease. The CDR3 nucleotides read TGTGCCAGCAGCACGGACAGGGGGGGTGAGCAGTTCTTC. Translated: CASSTDRGGEQFF.